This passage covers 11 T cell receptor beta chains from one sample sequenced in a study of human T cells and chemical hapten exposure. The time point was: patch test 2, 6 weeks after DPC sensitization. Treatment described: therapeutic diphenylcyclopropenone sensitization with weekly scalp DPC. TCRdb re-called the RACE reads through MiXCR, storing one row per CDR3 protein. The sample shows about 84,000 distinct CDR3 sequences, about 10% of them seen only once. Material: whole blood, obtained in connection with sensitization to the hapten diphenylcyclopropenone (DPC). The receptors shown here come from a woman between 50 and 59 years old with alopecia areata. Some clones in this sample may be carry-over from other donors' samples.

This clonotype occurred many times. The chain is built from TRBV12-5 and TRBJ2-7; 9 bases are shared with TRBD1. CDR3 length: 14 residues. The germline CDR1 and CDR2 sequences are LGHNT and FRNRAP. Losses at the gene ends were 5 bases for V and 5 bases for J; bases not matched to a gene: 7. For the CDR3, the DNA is TGTGCTAGTGGTCGGGGACAGGGTGGCCACGAGCAGTACTTC. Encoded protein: CASGRGQGGHEQYF.

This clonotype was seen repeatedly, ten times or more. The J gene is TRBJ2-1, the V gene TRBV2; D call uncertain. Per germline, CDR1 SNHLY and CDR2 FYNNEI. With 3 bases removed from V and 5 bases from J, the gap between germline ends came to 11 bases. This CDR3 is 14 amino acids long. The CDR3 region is CASSDSRQHNEQFF. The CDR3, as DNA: TGTGCCAGCAGTGACAGTAGGCAGCACAATGAGCAGTTCTTC.

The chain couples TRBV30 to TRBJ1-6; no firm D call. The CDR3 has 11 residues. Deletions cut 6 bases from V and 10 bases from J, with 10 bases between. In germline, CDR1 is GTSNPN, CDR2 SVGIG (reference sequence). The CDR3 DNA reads TGTGCCTGCTCCCACGGCTCACCCCTCCACTTT. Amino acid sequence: CACSHGSPLHF.

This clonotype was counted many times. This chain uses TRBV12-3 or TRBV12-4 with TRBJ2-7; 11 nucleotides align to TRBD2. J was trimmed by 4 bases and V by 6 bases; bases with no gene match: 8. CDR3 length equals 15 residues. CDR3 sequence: CASRGRLAGSYEQYF. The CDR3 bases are TGTGCCAGCAGGGGACGACTAGCGGGATCATACGAGCAGTACTTC.

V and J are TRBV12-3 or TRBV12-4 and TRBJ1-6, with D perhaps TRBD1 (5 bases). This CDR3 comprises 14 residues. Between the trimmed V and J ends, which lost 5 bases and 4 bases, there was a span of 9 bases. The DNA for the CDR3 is TGTGCCAGCAGTAGCAGGGTTTATAATTCACCCCTCCACTTT. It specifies CASSSRVYNSPLHF.

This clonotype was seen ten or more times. The DNA of the CDR3 is TGCAGTGCTAGTCCTCCGGCCGGCCCCTACGAGCAGTACTTC. Protein: CSASPPAGPYEQYF. This sequence joins TRBV20-1 and TRBJ2-7; D is uncertain. The CDR3 is 14 residues long. Germline CDR1 is DFQATT and CDR2 is SNEGSKA (reference sequence). The V end lost 3 bases, the J end lost 2 bases, and 14 bases lay between the germline ends.

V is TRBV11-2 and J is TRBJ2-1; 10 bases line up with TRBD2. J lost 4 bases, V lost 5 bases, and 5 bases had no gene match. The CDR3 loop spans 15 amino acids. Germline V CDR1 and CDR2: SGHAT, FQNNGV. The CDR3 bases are TGTGCCAGCAGCACCGGGACTAGCGTGTACAATGAGCAGTTCTTC. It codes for CASSTGTSVYNEQFF.

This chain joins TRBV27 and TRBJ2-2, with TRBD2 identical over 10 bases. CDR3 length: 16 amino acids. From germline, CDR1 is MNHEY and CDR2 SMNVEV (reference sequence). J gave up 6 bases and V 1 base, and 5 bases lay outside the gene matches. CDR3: CASSLFLAGAPGELFF. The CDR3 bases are TGTGCCAGCAGTTTATTCCTAGCGGGAGCCCCCGGGGAGCTGTTTTTT.

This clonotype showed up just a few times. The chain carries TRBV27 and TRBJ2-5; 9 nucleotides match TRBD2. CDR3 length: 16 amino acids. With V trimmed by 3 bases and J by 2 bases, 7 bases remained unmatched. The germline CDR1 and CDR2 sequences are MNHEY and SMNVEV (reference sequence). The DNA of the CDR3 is TGTGCCAGCAGTTTCCCGCGGCTAGCGGGACAAGAGACCCAGTACTTC. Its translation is CASSFPRLAGQETQYF.

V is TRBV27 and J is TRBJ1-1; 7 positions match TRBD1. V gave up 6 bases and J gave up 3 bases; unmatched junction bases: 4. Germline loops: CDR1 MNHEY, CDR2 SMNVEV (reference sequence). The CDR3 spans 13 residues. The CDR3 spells CASRTDRDTEAFF. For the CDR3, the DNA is TGTGCCAGCAGAACAGACAGGGACACTGAAGCTTTCTTT.

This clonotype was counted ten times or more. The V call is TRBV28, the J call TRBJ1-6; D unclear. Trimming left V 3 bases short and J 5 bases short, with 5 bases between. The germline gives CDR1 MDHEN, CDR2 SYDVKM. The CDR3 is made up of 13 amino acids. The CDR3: CASSFDNNSPLHF. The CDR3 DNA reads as TGTGCCAGCAGTTTCGACAATAATTCACCCCTCCACTTT.